A selection of T cell receptor beta chains follows, all from one sample in a study of blood T cell repertoires in COVID-19. Libraries were prepared by immunoSEQ multiplex PCR; TCRdb keeps only in-frame clonotypes and omits some of them. The table has fewer than 500,000 clones, 81% seen once. The specimen sequenced was peripheral blood. Receptors were obtained from a human donor with acute or convalescent COVID-19. The donor label of this sample is uncertain. Both conserved end residues are part of each CDR3. Fields, in order: J gene, V gene, D gene, clone size, CDR3 DNA, CDR3 protein. The D gene is left open where the match is weak. The size of a clone is reported for some rows only, either as once, few or many, or as a class for expanded clones.

>TRBJ1-1|TRBV7-9|-|few
TGTGCCAGCAGCTTACGTCAGGGGTGGGGAGCTTTCTTT
CASSLRQGWGAFF
>TRBJ1-5|TRBV30|TRBD1|-
TGTGCCTGGAGTGTAGACAGGGGAAATCAGCCCCAGCATTTT
CAWSVDRGNQPQHF
>TRBJ2-7|TRBV10-3|-|-
TGTGCCATCTCCACTACAAACTCCTACGAGCAGTACTTC
CAISTTNSYEQYF
>TRBJ1-5|TRBV6-1|TRBD1|-
TGTGCCAGCAGTGACGGGGACAGGGGGGGAGCAGGGCCCCAGCATTTT
CASSDGDRGGAGPQHF
>TRBJ2-1|TRBV5-6|-|-
TGTGCCAGCAGCGTGAGTTGGGAGCAGTTCTTC
CASSVSWEQFF
>TRBJ1-2|TRBV29-1|-|once
TGCAGCGGTTGGAGGGAATGGGGCGGCTACACCTTC
CSGWREWGGYTF
>TRBJ1-4|TRBV5-1|-|-
TGCGCCAGCAGCTTGGTTGGGGGCTCAAATGAAAAACTGTTTTTT
CASSLVGGSNEKLFF
>TRBJ2-1|TRBV5-1|TRBD1|once
TGCGCCAGCAGCTTGGCCCGGACAGGGACGAATGAGCAGTTCTTC
CASSLARTGTNEQFF
>TRBJ2-1|TRBV25-1|TRBD2|-
TGTGCCAGCAGTGACCGAGCGGGAGTTGGTAATGAGCAGTTCTTC
CASSDRAGVGNEQFF
>TRBJ1-2|TRBV9|TRBD1|-
TGTGCCAGCAGCAAACGGACAGGGGAGGGGTCTGGCTACACCTTC
CASSKRTGEGSGYTF
>TRBJ1-2|TRBV29-1|-|many
TGCAGCGGGCGTCAGGGGAACTATGGCTACACCTTC
CSGRQGNYGYTF
>TRBJ2-2|TRBV30|-|-
TGTGCCTGGAGTGTGGGCGGGGTGAACACCGGGGAGCTGTTTTTT
CAWSVGGVNTGELFF
>TRBJ1-5|TRBV2|-|-
TGTGCCAGCGGGGCAGGTTACAATCAGCCCCAGCATTTT
CASGAGYNQPQHF
>TRBJ1-2|TRBV12-3/TRBV12-4|-|-
TGTGCCAGCAGCCCCGACAGTTATGGCTACACCTTC
CASSPDSYGYTF
>TRBJ1-5|TRBV4-2|-|-
TGTGCCAGCAGCCCTCGACAGATCAATCAGCCCCAGCATTTT
CASSPRQINQPQHF
>TRBJ2-3|TRBV30|-|-
TGTGCCTGGAGTGTGCGGAGCGGGCCCACAGATACGCAGTATTTT
CAWSVRSGPTDTQYF
>TRBJ1-5|TRBV6-5|TRBD1|-
TGTGCCAGCAGTTTATACGTCCAGGGGGCAAATCAGCCCCAGCATTTT
CASSLYVQGANQPQHF
>TRBJ1-2|TRBV6-5|-|-
TGTGCCACTCGAAGGGAGAACTATGGCTACACCTTC
CATRRENYGYTF
>TRBJ1-4|TRBV5-1|-|-
TGCGCCAGCAGCGGAAGCAGCGGCTTCACTAATGAAAAACTGTTTTTT
CASSGSSGFTNEKLFF
>TRBJ2-3|TRBV19|-|-
TGTGCCAGTAGTATACAGCCACAGGGCCCTAGAGATACGCAGTATTTT
CASSIQPQGPRDTQYF
>TRBJ1-1|TRBV7-9|TRBD1|-
TGTGCCAGCAGCTCGGGACAGGAAGCTTTCTTT
CASSSGQEAFF
>TRBJ1-3|TRBV12-5|-|-
TGTGCTAGTGGTTTCGCAGCAGGGGTCGGAAACACCATATATTTT
CASGFAAGVGNTIYF
>TRBJ1-6|TRBV3-1/TRBV3-2|-|-
TGTGCCAGCAGCCAACTGGGACGGGGGTCAGATTCACCCCTCCACTTT
CASSQLGRGSDSPLHF
>TRBJ2-3|TRBV19|-|few
TGTGCCAGTAGATCTAGGCGGCTCGGGGCAGATACGCAGTATTTT
CASRSRRLGADTQYF
>TRBJ1-5|TRBV2|-|-
TGTGCCAGCAGTGGTTTTCTTGGCAATCAGCCCCAGCATTTT
CASSGFLGNQPQHF
>TRBJ2-5|TRBV7-7|TRBD2|once
TGTGCCAGCAGCAGGGGACTAGCGGGGGCGGGCCAAGAGACCCAGTACTTC
CASSRGLAGAGQETQYF
>TRBJ1-2|TRBV4-2|-|-
TGTGCCAGCAGCCAGCAGGACGGCAGGGGACCTCGGGGCTACACCTTC
CASSQQDGRGPRGYTF
>TRBJ1-2|TRBV3-1/TRBV3-2|-|-
TGTGCCAGCAGCCAATGGGACACCTTCATGAACTATGGCTACACCTTC
CASSQWDTFMNYGYTF
>TRBJ2-1|TRBV4-2|TRBD2|-
TGTGCCAGCAGCCAAGAACCGGGACTAGCTAACAATGAGCAGTTCTTC
CASSQEPGLANNEQFF
>TRBJ2-5|TRBV5-6|-|-
TGTGCCAGCAGCCAAACGGTCTATTCGAGGGAGACCCAGTACTTC
CASSQTVYSRETQYF
>TRBJ2-2|TRBV5-1|-|once
TGCGCCAGCAGCTTGGATCAGGGATTCGGGGAGCTGTTTTTT
CASSLDQGFGELFF
>TRBJ1-2|TRBV19|TRBD1|few
TGTGCCAGTAGAAAACCAGGGGGACATGGCTACACCTTC
CASRKPGGHGYTF
>TRBJ1-5|TRBV27|-|-
TGTGCCAGCAGTTTAAGGGGTACCAATCAGCCCCAGCATTTT
CASSLRGTNQPQHF
>TRBJ1-1|TRBV7-2|-|-
TGTGCCAGCAGCCTAATTCTTAACACTGAAGCTTTCTTT
CASSLILNTEAFF
>TRBJ1-1|TRBV2|-|once
TGTGCCAGCACCAGGGTTTCAACTGAAGCTTTCTTT
CASTRVSTEAFF
>TRBJ1-2|TRBV24-1|-|-
TGTGCCACCAGTAACAGTAACTATGGCTACACCTTC
CATSNSNYGYTF
>TRBJ2-3|TRBV2|TRBD2|few
TGTGCCAGCAGTCTACTAGCGGGGGGGCGCACAGATACGCAGTATTTT
CASSLLAGGRTDTQYF
>TRBJ2-7|TRBV5-1|-|few
TGCGCCAGCAGCTTGGCCGGCGGGAAGGGCTACGAGCAGTACTTC
CASSLAGGKGYEQYF
>TRBJ2-1|TRBV4-1|-|-
TGCGCCAGCAGCCGTGCGGGTAGCTCCTACAATGAGCAGTTCTTC
CASSRAGSSYNEQFF
>TRBJ2-7|TRBV5-5|TRBD1|-
TGTGCCAGCGCCAATTTGCAGGGGGTATACTACGAGCAGTACTTC
CASANLQGVYYEQYF
>TRBJ1-1|TRBV5-6|-|-
TGTGCCAGCAGCTCGCAGGGGTTTATGGACACTGAAGCTTTCTTT
CASSSQGFMDTEAFF
>TRBJ2-1|TRBV4-2|TRBD2|many
TGTGCCAGCAGCCAAGATAGGTCGGGGGGGCCCAATGAGCAGTTCTTC
CASSQDRSGGPNEQFF
>TRBJ1-2|TRBV2|-|-
TGTGCCAGCAGTGCTGAGAATAACTATGGCTACACCTTC
CASSAENNYGYTF
>TRBJ1-3|TRBV15|TRBD1|-
TGTGCCACCAGCAGAGGCCGTGACAGGGGATTCACTGGAAACACCATATATTTT
CATSRGRDRGFTGNTIYF
>TRBJ1-6|TRBV30|-|-
TGTGCCTGGAGCACAGCGATAGCGGCCCTCCACTTT
CAWSTAIAALHF
>TRBJ2-7|TRBV12-3/TRBV12-4|-|-
TGTGCCAGCAGTTTAGGGACAACTTACGAGCAGTACTTC
CASSLGTTYEQYF
>TRBJ1-4|TRBV29-1|TRBD1|-
TGCAGCGTGCGGACAGGGGGGGAAAAACTGTTTTTT
CSVRTGGEKLFF
>TRBJ1-6|TRBV3-1/TRBV3-2|-|-
TGTGCCAGCAGCCGTAGGGAGTTTTCACCCCTCCACTTT
CASSRREFSPLHF